This T cell receptor (beta chain) is from a study of T cell responses to AZD1222 COVID-19 vaccine. Here immunoSEQ multiplex PCR was the method, and the copy in TCRdb shows in-frame clones only, minus some. This sample carries approximately 160,000 clones, 75% to 90% of them seen once, and the ten largest clones take approximately 2.5%. Germline CDR1 is MNHNY and CDR2 is SVGAGI (reference sequence). The CDR3 covers 12 residues. This chain joins TRBV6-6 and TRBJ2-7; no clear D gene. This TCR derives from an adult in good health. This material consisted of peripheral blood, taken on day 0 of AZD1222 vaccination. CDR3 coding DNA: TGTGCTTCCCGGGCCAGCTCCTACGAGCAGTACTTC. Its protein is CASRASSYEQYF.